Sequencing of this TCR beta chain was carried out in a study of cytotoxic CD8 clonotypes in ibrutinib-treated CLL. Overall study context: In all, around 10 patients were relapsed/refractory, approximately 16 were treatment-naive and 17 to 18 were IGHV unmutated. An average of about 250,000 productive templates and about 100,000 productive rearrangements was obtained per sample.

The CDR3 has 14 residues. Trimming removed 6 bases from V and 3 bases from J, with 11 bases in between. Germline CDR1 MNHEY, CDR2 SVGAGI. Some clones are missing from TCRdb's copy, which holds only in-frame ones; the method was immunoSEQ multiplex PCR. The sample carries hundreds of thousands of clones, approximately 67% recorded once. Whole-study results and caveats: Among the clonotypes, public ones were uncommon and contracted or held stable on treatment. Sampling time points were not equivalent between sustained-remission and progressing patients.

Of note for this clone: Antigen: not known.

The specimen was PBMCs, collected after 36 months of ibrutinib treatment. The origin of this receptor is a human donor with chronic lymphocytic leukemia. The genes are TRBV6-5 and TRBJ2-2; D perhaps matches TRBD2 (5 bases). CDR3 protein: CASSLAGYTGELFF. DNA for the CDR3: TGTGCCAGCAGCCTGGCGGGTTACACCGGGGAGCTGTTTTTT.